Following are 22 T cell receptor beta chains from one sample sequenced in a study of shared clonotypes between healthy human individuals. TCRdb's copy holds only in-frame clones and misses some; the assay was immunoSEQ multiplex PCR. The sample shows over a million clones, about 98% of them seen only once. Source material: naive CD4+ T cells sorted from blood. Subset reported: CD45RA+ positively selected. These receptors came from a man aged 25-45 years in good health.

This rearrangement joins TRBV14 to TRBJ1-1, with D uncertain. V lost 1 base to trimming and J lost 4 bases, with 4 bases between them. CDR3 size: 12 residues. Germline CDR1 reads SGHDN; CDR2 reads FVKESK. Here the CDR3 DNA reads TGTGCCAGCAGCCAAGGGGGCACTGAAGCTTTCTTT. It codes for CASSQGGTEAFF.

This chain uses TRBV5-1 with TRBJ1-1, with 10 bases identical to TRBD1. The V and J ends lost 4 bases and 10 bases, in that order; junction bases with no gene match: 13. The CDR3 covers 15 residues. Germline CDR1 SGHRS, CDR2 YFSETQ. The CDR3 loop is CASSQRPGQGSTAFF. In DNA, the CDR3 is TGCGCCAGCAGCCAGAGGCCGGGACAGGGGTCTACAGCTTTCTTT. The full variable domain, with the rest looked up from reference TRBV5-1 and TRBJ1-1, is KAGVTQTPRYLIKTRGQQVTLSCSPISGHRSVSWYQQTPGQGLQFLFEYFSETQRNKGNFPGRFSGRQFSNSRSEMNVSTLELGDSALYLCASSQRPGQGSTAFFGQGTRLTVV.

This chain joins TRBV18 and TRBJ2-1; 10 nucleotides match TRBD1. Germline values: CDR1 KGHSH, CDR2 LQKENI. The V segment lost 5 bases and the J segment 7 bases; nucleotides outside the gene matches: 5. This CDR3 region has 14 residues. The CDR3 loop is CASSGTGVTNEQFF. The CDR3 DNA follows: TGTGCCAGCTCAGGGACAGGGGTTACGAATGAGCAGTTCTTC.

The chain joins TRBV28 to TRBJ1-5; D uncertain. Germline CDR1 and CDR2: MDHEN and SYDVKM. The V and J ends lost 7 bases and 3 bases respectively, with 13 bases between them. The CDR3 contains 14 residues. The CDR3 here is CASINSDSNQPQHF. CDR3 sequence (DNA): TGTGCCAGCATTAATAGCGATTCCAATCAGCCCCAGCATTTT.

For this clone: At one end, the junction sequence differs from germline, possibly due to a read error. As DNA, the CDR3 is TGTGCCAGCAGCTTGCAGACTAGCTCGGTCTTC. Translated, it gives CASSLQTSSVF. J is TRBJ2-1 and V is TRBV5-4; 7 bases are a match to TRBD2. Germline values: CDR1 SGHNT, CDR2 YYREEE (reference sequence). There are 11 residues in the CDR3.

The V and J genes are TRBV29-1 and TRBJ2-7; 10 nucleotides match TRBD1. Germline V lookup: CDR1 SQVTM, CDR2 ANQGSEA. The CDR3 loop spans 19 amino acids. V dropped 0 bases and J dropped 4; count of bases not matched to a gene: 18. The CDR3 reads CSVEDHPTPGGQGSYEQYF. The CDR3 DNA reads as TGCAGCGTTGAAGATCACCCCACTCCCGGGGGACAGGGGTCGTACGAGCAGTACTTC.

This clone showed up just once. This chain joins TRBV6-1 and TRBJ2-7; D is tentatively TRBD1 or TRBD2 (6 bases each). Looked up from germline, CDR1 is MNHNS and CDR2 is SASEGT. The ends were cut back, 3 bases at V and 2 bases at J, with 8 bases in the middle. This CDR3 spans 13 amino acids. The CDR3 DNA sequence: TGTGCCAGCAGTGAGGGGGGCCCCTACGAGCAGTACTTC. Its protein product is CASSEGGPYEQYF.

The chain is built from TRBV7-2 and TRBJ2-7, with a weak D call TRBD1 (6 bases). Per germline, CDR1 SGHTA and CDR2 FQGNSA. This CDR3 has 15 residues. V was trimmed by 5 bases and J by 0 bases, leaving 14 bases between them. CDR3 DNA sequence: TGTGCCAGCAGCATAAACCGGGACACCTCCTACGAGCAGTACTTC. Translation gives CASSINRDTSYEQYF.

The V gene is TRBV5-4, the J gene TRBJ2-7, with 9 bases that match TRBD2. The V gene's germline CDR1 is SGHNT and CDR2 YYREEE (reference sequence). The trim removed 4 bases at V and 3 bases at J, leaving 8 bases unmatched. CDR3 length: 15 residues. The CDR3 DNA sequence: TGTGCCAGCAGCAGCCATAGCGGGAGTCGCTACGAGCAGTACTTC. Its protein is CASSSHSGSRYEQYF.

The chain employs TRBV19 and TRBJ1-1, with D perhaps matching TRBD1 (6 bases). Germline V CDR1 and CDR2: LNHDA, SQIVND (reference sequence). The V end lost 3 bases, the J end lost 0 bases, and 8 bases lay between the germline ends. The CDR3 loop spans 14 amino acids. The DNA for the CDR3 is TGTGCCAGTAGTATGAGGGGGTTGAACACTGAAGCTTTCTTT. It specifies CASSMRGLNTEAFF.

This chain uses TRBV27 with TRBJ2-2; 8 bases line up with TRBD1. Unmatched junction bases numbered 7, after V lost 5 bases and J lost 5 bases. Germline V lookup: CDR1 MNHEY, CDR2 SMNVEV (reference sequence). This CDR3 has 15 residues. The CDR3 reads CASSDDRGSTGELFF. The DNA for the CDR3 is TGTGCCAGCAGTGACGACAGGGGTAGTACCGGGGAGCTGTTTTTT.

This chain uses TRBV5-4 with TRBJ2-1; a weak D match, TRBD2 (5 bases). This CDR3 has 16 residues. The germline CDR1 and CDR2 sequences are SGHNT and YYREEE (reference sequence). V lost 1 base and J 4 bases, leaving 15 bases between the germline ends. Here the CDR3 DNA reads TGTGCCAGCAGCTTGTACGGGGTGGCCTTGTACAATGAGCAGTTCTTC. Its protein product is CASSLYGVALYNEQFF.

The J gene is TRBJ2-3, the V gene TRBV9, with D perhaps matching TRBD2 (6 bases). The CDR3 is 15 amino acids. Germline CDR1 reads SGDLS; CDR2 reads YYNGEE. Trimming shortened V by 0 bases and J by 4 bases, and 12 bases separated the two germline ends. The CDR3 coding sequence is TGTGCCAGCAGCGTAGGACTAGTTGGGGCAGATACGCAGTATTTT. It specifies CASSVGLVGADTQYF. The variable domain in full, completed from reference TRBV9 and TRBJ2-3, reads DSGVTQTPKHLITATGQRVTLRCSPRSGDLSVYWYQQSLDQGLQFLIQYYNGEERAKGNILERFSAQQFPDLHSELNLSSLELGDSALYFCASSVGLVGADTQYFGPGTRLTVL.

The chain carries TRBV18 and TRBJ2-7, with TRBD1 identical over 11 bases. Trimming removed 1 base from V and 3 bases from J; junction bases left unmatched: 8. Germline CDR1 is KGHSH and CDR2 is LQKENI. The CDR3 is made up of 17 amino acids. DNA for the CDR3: TGTGCCAGCTCACCACGAGGACAGGGGGCAATACTCTACGAGCAGTACTTC. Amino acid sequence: CASSPRGQGAILYEQYF. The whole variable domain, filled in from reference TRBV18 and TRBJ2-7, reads NAGVMQNPRHLVRRRGQEARLRCSPMKGHSHVYWYRQLPEEGLKFMVYLQKENIIDESGMPKERFSAEFPKEGPSILRIQQVVRGDSAAYFCASSPRGQGAILYEQYFGPGTRLTVT.

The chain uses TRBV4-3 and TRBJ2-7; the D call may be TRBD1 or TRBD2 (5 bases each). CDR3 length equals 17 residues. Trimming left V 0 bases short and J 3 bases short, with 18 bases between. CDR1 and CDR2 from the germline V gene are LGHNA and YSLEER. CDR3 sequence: CASSQDPFGGVGYEQYF. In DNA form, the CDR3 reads TGCGCCAGCAGCCAAGACCCCTTTGGGGGAGTCGGCTACGAGCAGTACTTC.

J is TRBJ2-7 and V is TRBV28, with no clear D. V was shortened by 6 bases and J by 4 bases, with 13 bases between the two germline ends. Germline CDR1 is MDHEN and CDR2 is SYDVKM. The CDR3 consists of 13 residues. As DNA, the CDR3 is TGTGCCAGCAGGTTTGCGACCAGTTACGAGCAGTACTTC. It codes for CASRFATSYEQYF.

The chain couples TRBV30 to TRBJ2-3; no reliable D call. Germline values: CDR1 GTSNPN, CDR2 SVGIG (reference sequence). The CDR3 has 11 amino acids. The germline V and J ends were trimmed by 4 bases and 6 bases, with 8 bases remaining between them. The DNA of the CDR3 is TGTGCCTGGACGGGCGGTGATACGCAGTATTTT. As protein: CAWTGGDTQYF.

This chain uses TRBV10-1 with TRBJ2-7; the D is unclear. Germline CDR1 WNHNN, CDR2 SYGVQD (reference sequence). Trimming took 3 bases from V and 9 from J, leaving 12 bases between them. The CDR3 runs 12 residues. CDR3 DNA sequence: TGCGCCAGCAGTGATACTCTCTGGGGGCAGTACTTC. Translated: CASSDTLWGQYF.

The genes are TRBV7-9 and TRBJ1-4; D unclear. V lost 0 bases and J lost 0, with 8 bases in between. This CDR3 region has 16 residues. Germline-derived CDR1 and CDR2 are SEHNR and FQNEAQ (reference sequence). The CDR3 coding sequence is TGTGCCAGCAGCTTAGCGGAGGCAGCAACTAATGAAAAACTGTTTTTT. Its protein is CASSLAEAATNEKLFF.

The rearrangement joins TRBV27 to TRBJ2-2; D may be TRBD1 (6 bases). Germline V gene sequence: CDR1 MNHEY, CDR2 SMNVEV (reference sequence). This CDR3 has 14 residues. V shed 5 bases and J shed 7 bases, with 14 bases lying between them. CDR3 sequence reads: CASSTAGVVGELFF. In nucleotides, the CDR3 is TGTGCCAGCAGTACGGCAGGGGTGGTCGGGGAGCTGTTTTTT.

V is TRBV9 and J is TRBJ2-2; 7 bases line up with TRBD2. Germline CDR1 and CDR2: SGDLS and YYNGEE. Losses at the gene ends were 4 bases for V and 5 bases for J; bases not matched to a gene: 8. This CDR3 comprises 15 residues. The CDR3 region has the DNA TGTGCCAGCAGCAGCGGCGGGAGTATAACCGGGGAGCTGTTTTTT. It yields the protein CASSSGGSITGELFF.

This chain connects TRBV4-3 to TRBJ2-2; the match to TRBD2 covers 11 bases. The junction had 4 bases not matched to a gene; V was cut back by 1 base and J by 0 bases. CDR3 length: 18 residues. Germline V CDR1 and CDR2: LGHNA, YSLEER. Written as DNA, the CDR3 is TGCGCCAGCAGCCAAGTCCTAGCGGGAGGAACGAACACCGGGGAGCTGTTTTTT. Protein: CASSQVLAGGTNTGELFF.